The 8 T cell receptor beta chains given below trace back to one sample, sequenced in a study of lymphopenia after photon versus proton radiotherapy. Assay used: immunoSEQ multiplex PCR; TCRdb lists only in-frame clones, some missing. The repertoire holds about 33,000 clones, 75% to 90% seen once, with 5.5% to 7.5% in the top ten. The source was peripheral blood, collected from a patient treated with photon-based radiotherapy. Receptor source: a woman between 50 and 59 years old with pancreatic cancer.

This clone was found a few times. The rearrangement joins TRBV6-7 to TRBJ1-2, with unresolved D. TRBV6-7 falls under the ORF class, with uncertain function. The V end lost 7 bases, the J end lost 5 bases, and 20 bases lay between the germline ends. The CDR3 covers 15 residues. In DNA, the CDR3 is TGTGCCAGCACCGACCTAGCGGTTCACCCGTATGGCTACACCTTC. Its protein product is CASTDLAVHPYGYTF.

The V call is TRBV28, the J call TRBJ2-7, with D tentatively TRBD1 or TRBD2 (6 bases each). V was trimmed by 2 bases and J by 0 bases, leaving 17 bases between them. The CDR3 has 17 residues. Germline loops: CDR1 MDHEN, CDR2 SYDVKM. The CDR3 bases are TGTGCCAGCAGTTTACGGGGGCTTGCCCCCATCTCCTACGAGCAGTACTTC. Translating gives CASSLRGLAPISYEQYF.

The chain joins TRBV27 to TRBJ1-1, with D tentatively TRBD1 (6 bases). Germline loops: CDR1 MNHEY, CDR2 SMNVEV (reference sequence). The germline V and J ends were trimmed by 4 bases and 3 bases, with 12 bases remaining between them. CDR3 length: 14 amino acids. The CDR3 loop is CASSSDRHHTEAFF. CDR3 coding DNA: TGTGCCAGCAGTTCCGACAGGCACCACACTGAAGCTTTCTTT.

The chain is built from TRBV19 and TRBJ1-4, with TRBD1 identical over 8 bases. V lost 5 bases and J lost 5; bases outside the gene matches: 16. Per the germline V gene, CDR1 is LNHDA and CDR2 is SQIVND (reference sequence). The CDR3 has 18 residues. The CDR3 sequence: CASSLLSGGFRVNEKLFF. CDR3 bases: TGTGCCAGTAGTCTACTTTCAGGGGGCTTTCGAGTGAATGAAAAACTGTTTTTT.

This sequence joins TRBV9 and TRBJ1-4; D is perhaps TRBD1 (6 bases). V lost 0 bases and J 5 bases, leaving 11 bases between the germline ends. The CDR3 sequence is 15 residues long. Germline V gene data show CDR1 as SGDLS and CDR2 as YYNGEE. The CDR3 loop is CASSVGGGQNEKLFF. The CDR3 DNA reads as TGTGCCAGCAGCGTAGGTGGGGGGCAAAATGAAAAACTGTTTTTT.

This clone was recorded only once. The gene calls are TRBV30 and TRBJ2-5; D possibly matches TRBD1 or TRBD2 (5 bases each). V was trimmed by 5 bases and J by 4 bases, leaving 11 bases between them. In germline, CDR1 is GTSNPN, CDR2 SVGIG (reference sequence). This CDR3 spans 12 amino acids. CDR3 coding DNA: TGTGCCTGGTTTGCAGGGAGAGAGACCCAGTACTTC. This translates into CAWFAGRETQYF.

This chain joins TRBV7-2 and TRBJ2-7; no firm D call. The germline CDR1 and CDR2 sequences are SGHTA and FQGNSA. V lost 5 bases and J 2 bases, leaving 13 bases between the germline ends. The CDR3 spans 14 residues. CDR3 sequence: CASSPVPEAYEQYF. In nucleotides, the CDR3 is TGTGCCAGCAGCCCCGTACCGGAAGCCTACGAGCAGTACTTC. Filled out from reference TRBV7-2 and TRBJ2-7, the complete variable domain reads GAGVSQSPSNKVTEKGKDVELRCDPISGHTALYWYRQSLGQGLEFLIYFQGNSAPDKSGLPSDRFSAERTGGSVSTLTIQRTQQEDSAVYLCASSPVPEAYEQYFGPGTRLTVT.

The chain couples TRBV6-5 to TRBJ2-1; D gene uncertain. The CDR3 contains 14 residues. V lost 4 bases to trimming and J lost 2 bases, with 9 bases between them. Per germline, CDR1 MNHEY and CDR2 SVGAGI. The CDR3 region is CASSLLGAYNEQFF. CDR3 nucleotide sequence: TGTGCCAGCAGTTTACTGGGCGCCTACAATGAGCAGTTCTTC.